This passage covers 12 T cell receptor beta chains from one sample sequenced in a study of regulatory T cells in long-lasting Graves disease. Sequencing libraries for TCR beta were prepared with iRepertoire HTBI primers and Arm-PCR of CDR3 regions. TCRdb reprocessed the multiplex PCR reads with MiXCR, giving one entry per CDR3 protein. The profile shows 400,000 to 650,000 distinct CDR3 sequences, about 16% of them singletons. The time point denotes: newly diagnosed GD, antithyroid drugs for less than 3 months. The TCR library used RNA extracted from PBMCs. This sample was shared with a second study, whose subject was T cells in Graves' hyperthyroidism and ophthalmopathy.

The source was peripheral blood mononuclear cells (PBMCs), collected at new diagnosis, from a patient treated with antithyroid drugs. These receptors were obtained from a woman aged 40-65 years with Graves disease.

This chain uses TRBV6-1 with TRBJ1-2, with 7 bases aligning to TRBD1. The V gene end was trimmed by 7 bases and the J gene end by 5 bases; junction bases not matched to a gene: 10. Germline V gene data show CDR1 as MNHNS and CDR2 as SASEGT. CDR3 size: 14 residues. The CDR3 DNA reads TGTGCCAGCATCGGGACAGAGAGTCGGTATGGCTACACCTTC. Its translation is CASIGTESRYGYTF.

The table lists this clonotype with many counts. The rearrangement links TRBV10-1 to TRBJ2-7, with TRBD2 identical over 8 bases. V lost 2 bases to trimming and J lost 2 bases; unmatched junction nucleotides: 5. Germline assignment: CDR1 WNHNN and CDR2 SYGVQD (reference sequence). The CDR3 length is 15 residues. CDR3 loop: CASSENTGGPYEQYF. The CDR3, as DNA: TGCGCCAGCAGTGAGAATACGGGGGGGCCCTACGAGCAGTACTTC.

In its sample, this clonotype was seen many times. The J gene is TRBJ1-1, the V gene TRBV5-1, with D maybe TRBD1 (5 bases). Trimming removed 2 bases from V and 3 bases from J, with 14 bases in between. Germline CDR1 is SGHRS and CDR2 is YFSETQ. This CDR3 region has 15 residues. The CDR3 sequence: CASSLSGKSHTEAFF. The DNA for the CDR3 is TGCGCCAGCAGCTTATCAGGGAAGAGTCACACTGAAGCTTTCTTT.

The rearrangement joins TRBV6-5 to TRBJ1-1, with D unresolved. The CDR3 contains 13 residues. Trimming pared 0 bases from V and 7 bases from J, leaving 9 bases between. Germline assignment: CDR1 MNHEY and CDR2 SVGAGI. The CDR3, as DNA: TGTGCCAGCAGTTACTCCTTAAGGCTTGAAGCTTTCTTT. This gives the protein CASSYSLRLEAFF.

This clonotype was found many times. The genes are TRBV5-6 and TRBJ2-7; D is ambiguous. CDR1 and CDR2 (germline): SGHDT, YYEEEE. V was trimmed by 1 base and J by 0 bases, leaving 11 bases between them. This CDR3 has 15 amino acids. The CDR3: CASSLRYPSSYEQYF. The CDR3 DNA reads as TGTGCCAGCAGCTTGCGGTACCCCAGCTCCTACGAGCAGTACTTC.

This clonotype was recorded many times. V usage is TRBV5-1 and J usage is TRBJ2-3; 7 nucleotides match TRBD2. V lost 5 bases, J lost 4 bases, and 10 bases stayed unmatched. This CDR3 is 15 amino acids long. The germline V gene encodes CDR1 SGHRS and CDR2 YFSETQ. CDR3 sequence (DNA): TGCGCCAGCAGTTCCGGGACTACGTTGGCAGATACGCAGTATTTT. Residues: CASSSGTTLADTQYF.

V and J are TRBV5-5 and TRBJ1-5; TRBD1 matches 7 bases. Trimming took 7 bases from V and 3 from J; bases not matched to a gene: 7. This CDR3 is 14 amino acids long. Germline-derived CDR1 and CDR2 are SGHKS and YYEKEE (reference sequence). CDR3 region: CASGPGQNNQPQHF. CDR3 nucleotide sequence: TGTGCCAGCGGACCGGGACAGAACAATCAGCCCCAGCATTTT.

This chain connects TRBV20-1 to TRBJ2-1; no clear D gene. CDR3 length: 14 residues. V was cut by 0 bases and J by 5 bases, with 11 bases left in between. The germline V gene has CDR1 DFQATT and CDR2 SNEGSKA (reference sequence). The chain's CDR3 is CSARELGPDNEQFF. The CDR3 region has the DNA TGCAGTGCTAGAGAGCTTGGGCCAGACAATGAGCAGTTCTTC.

This clonotype appeared many times. The chain is built from TRBV3-1 and TRBJ1-1; D is possibly TRBD1 (5 bases). The germline V and J ends were trimmed by 0 bases and 0 bases, with 8 bases remaining between them. Germline V gene lookup returns CDR1 LGHDT and CDR2 YNNKEL (reference sequence). The CDR3 runs 15 residues. The DNA for the CDR3 is TGTGCCAGCAGCCAAGAACCGGGGGTGAACACTGAAGCTTTCTTT. It translates to CASSQEPGVNTEAFF.

In its sample, this clonotype was seen many times. The rearrangement uses TRBV5-8 and TRBJ1-1; 8 positions agree with TRBD1. The CDR3 consists of 15 residues. The ends lost 3 bases at V and 4 bases at J; junction bases unmatched: 8. Germline values: CDR1 SGHTS, CDR2 YDEGEE. CDR3 region: CASSWAGQVGTEAFF. CDR3 nucleotide sequence: TGTGCCAGCAGCTGGGCGGGACAGGTCGGCACTGAAGCTTTCTTT. Drawing the rest from reference TRBV5-8 and TRBJ1-1, the complete variable domain is EAGVTQSPTHLIKTRGQQATLRCSPISGHTSVYWYQQALGLGLQFLLWYDEGEERNRGNFPPRFSGRQFPNYSSELNVNALELEDSALYLCASSWAGQVGTEAFFGQGTRLTVV.

Notes on this clonotype: With a much larger clone just one base away, this may be a read error. The rearrangement joins TRBV2 to TRBJ1-1, with D perhaps TRBD1 (5 bases). There are 13 residues in the CDR3. Germline values: CDR1 SNHLY, CDR2 FYNNEI. V was cut by 6 bases and J by 1 base, with 9 bases left in between. CDR3 amino acids: CASSIQANTEAFF. The CDR3 DNA reads TGTGCCAGCAGCATACAGGCGAACACTGAAGCTTTCTTT.

Only a few counts were recorded for this clonotype. The V call is TRBV5-4, the J call TRBJ2-1; no definite D call. Germline CDR1 reads SGHNT; CDR2 reads YYREEE (reference sequence). Trimming took off 4 bases at V and 7 bases at J, with 9 bases between the two ends. The CDR3 length is 12 residues. CDR3 DNA sequence: TGTGCCAGCAGCCGTAGTTTTAATGAGCAGTTCTTC. Translating it yields CASSRSFNEQFF.